This T cell receptor (beta chain) was observed in a study of regulatory T cells in long-lasting Graves disease. General study points: Owing to a sample size that was small, accuracy may have been reduced.

Time point in this sample: newly diagnosed GD, antithyroid drugs for less than 3 months. From PBMCs, RNA was extracted and then used to make the TCR library. The authors built TCR beta libraries using iRepertoire HTBI primers and Arm-PCR of CDR3 regions. TCRdb redid the calling of the multiplex PCR reads with MiXCR, one entry per CDR3 protein. The data hold more than 450,000 distinct CDR3 sequences, with around 12% observed a single time. The table lists this clonotype with many counts. What it binds is unknown. With V trimmed by 3 bases and J by 5 bases, 4 bases remained unmatched. Per the germline V gene, CDR1 is LNHDA and CDR2 is SQIVND (reference sequence). This CDR3 has 16 residues. The data also belong to a second study, concerning T cells in Graves' hyperthyroidism and ophthalmopathy. Turning to that study: Based on clinical symptoms, serum thyroxine and TRAb, thyroid ultrasound and orbital computed tomography, diagnoses were reached. The blood repertoire included most of the expanded thyroid clonotypes above 0.001.

Specimen: peripheral blood mononuclear cells (PBMCs), collected at new diagnosis, from a patient treated with antithyroid drugs. This TCR derives from a woman younger than 45 with Graves disease. The chain links TRBV19 to TRBJ2-2, with 12 bases identical to TRBD2. CDR3 loop: CASSIGLAGRTGELFF. The CDR3 DNA reads TGTGCCAGTAGTATCGGACTAGCGGGACGAACCGGGGAGCTGTTTTTT.